These T cell receptor beta chains were read from a single sample in a study of cytomegalovirus exposure and HLA in healthy donors. Libraries were prepared by immunoSEQ multiplex PCR; TCRdb keeps only in-frame clonotypes and omits some of them. Among 210,000 or so clones listed, 75% to 80% were seen once. The sample consisted of PBMCs. All receptors come from a man between 18 and 35 years old in good health and CMV-seronegative. The CDR3 runs from the conserved cysteine through the conserved F or W. Fields, in order: CDR3 DNA, CDR3 protein, D gene, clone size, J gene, V gene. D genes are given only for firm matches. The size of a clone is reported for some rows only, either as once, few or many, or as a class for expanded clones.

DNA: TGTGCCAGCAGTTTCAGAGACAGGCCTAACTATGGCTACACCTTC; CDR3: CASSFRDRPNYGYTF; D: .; size: .; J: TRBJ1-2; V: TRBV28
DNA: TGTGCCAGCAGTCCCCGGACAGGGCTGAATGAGCAGTTCTTC; CDR3: CASSPRTGLNEQFF; D: TRBD1; size: once; J: TRBJ2-1; V: TRBV28
DNA: TGTGCCAGCAGTGAGCATTGGGGGGTCGAAAAACTGTTTTTT; CDR3: CASSEHWGVEKLFF; D: .; size: .; J: TRBJ1-4; V: TRBV25-1
DNA: TGCGCCAGCAGTGCGGATAGCGGGAGGGCCTACAATGAGCAGTTCTTC; CDR3: CASSADSGRAYNEQFF; D: TRBD2; size: .; J: TRBJ2-1; V: TRBV10-2
DNA: TGTGCCAGCAGCGTAGTACCGAGGCTACACAATGAGCAGTTCTTC; CDR3: CASSVVPRLHNEQFF; D: .; size: .; J: TRBJ2-1; V: TRBV9
DNA: TGTGCCAGCAGTGAACAGTGGAGTGACAATGAGCAGTTCTTC; CDR3: CASSEQWSDNEQFF; D: .; size: .; J: TRBJ2-1; V: TRBV6-1
DNA: TGTGCCAGCAGCACCGACAGCTATACGCAGTATTTT; CDR3: CASSTDSYTQYF; D: .; size: .; J: TRBJ2-3; V: TRBV5-6
DNA: TGTGCCAGCAGTTACTCGCCAGACTATAGCAATCAGCCCCAGCATTTT; CDR3: CASSYSPDYSNQPQHF; D: .; size: .; J: TRBJ1-5; V: TRBV6-5
DNA: TGTGCCAGCAGCCGAGGGACAGGGAGGTCCTACAATGAGCAGTTCTTC; CDR3: CASSRGTGRSYNEQFF; D: TRBD1; size: .; J: TRBJ2-1; V: TRBV11-3
DNA: TGCGCCAGCAGCTTAGCTAGCGGGGGGACCACAGATACGCAGTATTTT; CDR3: CASSLASGGTTDTQYF; D: TRBD2; size: .; J: TRBJ2-3; V: TRBV5-1
DNA: TGTGCCAGCAGCTTAGACGGACAGGGAGGTGGCAAAAACATTCAGTACTTC; CDR3: CASSLDGQGGGKNIQYF; D: TRBD1; size: .; J: TRBJ2-4; V: TRBV7-2
DNA: TGTGCCAGCAGCTCCAGGGGGCAGTCTGGAAACACCATATATTTT; CDR3: CASSSRGQSGNTIYF; D: TRBD1; size: .; J: TRBJ1-3; V: TRBV5-4
DNA: TGTGCCAGCAGCGACGGACGAGCTGGGACTATTAGCAATCAGCCCCAGCATTTT; CDR3: CASSDGRAGTISNQPQHF; D: .; size: .; J: TRBJ1-5; V: TRBV11-2
DNA: TGTGCCAGCAGCTCAATTCCGGGACTGCAAGCTTTCTTT; CDR3: CASSSIPGLQAFF; D: .; size: .; J: TRBJ1-1; V: TRBV5-4
DNA: TGTGCCAGCAGCCAACGAACATCCGGGGTGCACACTGAAGCTTTCTTT; CDR3: CASSQRTSGVHTEAFF; D: .; size: .; J: TRBJ1-1; V: TRBV14
DNA: TGTGCCAGCAGAGTAACGCTCGGCAATGAGCAGTTCTTC; CDR3: CASRVTLGNEQFF; D: .; size: few; J: TRBJ2-1; V: TRBV7-9
DNA: TGTGCCAGCAGTGAAAGGACTAGCCTCCAAGAGACCCAGTACTTC; CDR3: CASSERTSLQETQYF; D: TRBD2; size: .; J: TRBJ2-5; V: TRBV2
DNA: TGTGCCAGCAGTTACGGTCCCGGCGGTTCACCCCTCCACTTT; CDR3: CASSYGPGGSPLHF; D: .; size: .; J: TRBJ1-6; V: TRBV6-5
DNA: TGTGCCAGCAGCTTATACAGGGACTATGGCTACGAGCAGTACTTC; CDR3: CASSLYRDYGYEQYF; D: .; size: .; J: TRBJ2-7; V: TRBV7-9
DNA: TGTGCCAGCAGCCTCCGACAGTCCCTCAGCGATACGCAGTATTTT; CDR3: CASSLRQSLSDTQYF; D: .; size: .; J: TRBJ2-3; V: TRBV27
DNA: TGTGCCAGCAGCCGCCTCGCAGGGATGGAAGCTTTCTTT; CDR3: CASSRLAGMEAFF; D: .; size: .; J: TRBJ1-1; V: TRBV7-9
DNA: TGTGCCAGCAGTTTGGGACAGACCTACGAGCAGTACTTC; CDR3: CASSLGQTYEQYF; D: TRBD1; size: .; J: TRBJ2-7; V: TRBV27
DNA: TGTGCCAGCAGTTACTGGAACCAGGACAATGAGCAGTTCTTC; CDR3: CASSYWNQDNEQFF; D: .; size: once; J: TRBJ2-1; V: TRBV6-6
DNA: TGTGCCAGCTCCGTAGCAAGGGGGCAAGGAGACACAGATACGCAGTATTTT; CDR3: CASSVARGQGDTDTQYF; D: TRBD1; size: few; J: TRBJ2-3; V: TRBV18
DNA: TGTGCCTGGAGAGCTCAATACGAGCAGTACTTC; CDR3: CAWRAQYEQYF; D: .; size: .; J: TRBJ2-7; V: TRBV30
DNA: TGCGCCAGCAGCTTGGGTCTGAGGCAGTTCTTC; CDR3: CASSLGLRQFF; D: .; size: .; J: TRBJ2-1; V: TRBV5-1
DNA: TGTGCCAACACGAGGGACAGTCTCTCCTACGAGCAGTACTTC; CDR3: CANTRDSLSYEQYF; D: TRBD1; size: .; J: TRBJ2-7; V: TRBV2
DNA: TGTGCCAGCAGTTTAAGTGAGGTCGGCACAGATACGCAGTATTTT; CDR3: CASSLSEVGTDTQYF; D: .; size: .; J: TRBJ2-3; V: TRBV11-2
DNA: TGCGCCAGCCCAGGGATGGGATCCTACGAGCAGTACTTC; CDR3: CASPGMGSYEQYF; D: .; size: .; J: TRBJ2-7; V: TRBV10-1
DNA: TGTGCCAGCGGTCTAGCGGGGACCGGGGAGCTGTTTTTT; CDR3: CASGLAGTGELFF; D: TRBD2; size: .; J: TRBJ2-2; V: TRBV28
DNA: TGCGCCAGCAGTATAGGGGCGAACACTGAAGCTTTCTTT; CDR3: CASSIGANTEAFF; D: .; size: .; J: TRBJ1-1; V: TRBV5-1
DNA: TGTGCCAGCAAATCCGGGACAGACCTCTATGGCTACACCTTC; CDR3: CASKSGTDLYGYTF; D: TRBD1; size: .; J: TRBJ1-2; V: TRBV28
DNA: TGTGCCAGCAGCCCCCGCACCGGACAGGGAACATACGAGCAGTACTTC; CDR3: CASSPRTGQGTYEQYF; D: TRBD1; size: .; J: TRBJ2-7; V: TRBV16
DNA: TGTGCCAGCAGCTTAGACCAGGGGTACGAGCAGTACTTC; CDR3: CASSLDQGYEQYF; D: .; size: .; J: TRBJ2-7; V: TRBV11-2
DNA: TGTGCCAGCACCACTTTGGAGGGGTCCTCTCAAGAGACCCAGTACTTC; CDR3: CASTTLEGSSQETQYF; D: .; size: .; J: TRBJ2-5; V: TRBV28
DNA: TGTGCCAGCAGCCGGGATGGACAGGGAAACACCATATATTTT; CDR3: CASSRDGQGNTIYF; D: .; size: .; J: TRBJ1-3; V: TRBV5-4
DNA: TGCGCCAGCAGCCAAGATCTAATGACGGGAGGGGCCGCCGGGGAGCTGTTTTTT; CDR3: CASSQDLMTGGAAGELFF; D: TRBD2; size: .; J: TRBJ2-2; V: TRBV4-3
DNA: TGTGCCAGTAGTCCCGGGACTACAACCCCCTACGAGCAGTACTTC; CDR3: CASSPGTTTPYEQYF; D: TRBD2; size: .; J: TRBJ2-7; V: TRBV19
DNA: TGTGCCACCAGCAGAGATCCGGGGACTGGAAACACCATATATTTT; CDR3: CATSRDPGTGNTIYF; D: .; size: .; J: TRBJ1-3; V: TRBV15
DNA: TGTGCCAGCAGCAGCCCCAGGGGTAAAGGGACTGAAGCTTTCTTT; CDR3: CASSSPRGKGTEAFF; D: .; size: .; J: TRBJ1-1; V: TRBV11-2
DNA: TGCGCCAGCAGCCAACTCCACAGGGGAACGGGTGGAAACACCATATATTTT; CDR3: CASSQLHRGTGGNTIYF; D: TRBD1; size: .; J: TRBJ1-3; V: TRBV4-3